Presented here are 17 T cell receptor beta chains from one specimen sequenced in a study of CD8+CD57+ T cells in acquired aplastic anemia. The template used for profiling TCR beta VDJ and CDR3 was genomic DNA. Using its own MiXCR run on the reads, TCRdb lists one record per CDR3 protein. Of fewer than 250,000 distinct CDR3 sequences in the sample, approximately 45% were seen once. Patients picked for sequencing had shown CD8+CD57+ cell expansion detected by flow cytometry. Sequencing input: sorted CD4+, CD8+, or CD8+CD57+ T cells (not recorded which) from PBMCs. These receptors were taken from a human donor with aplastic anemia.

The genes are TRBV25-1 and TRBJ1-1, with D possibly matching TRBD1 (5 bases). From germline, CDR1 is MGHDK and CDR2 SYGVNS. Trimming cost V 3 bases and J 4 bases, with 15 bases left between them. The CDR3 is made up of 15 amino acids. CDR3 DNA: TGTGCCAGCAGTGATCCCACAGGTGACGGCACTGAAGCTTTCTTT. As protein: CASSDPTGDGTEAFF.

Worth noting for this clonotype: The CDR3 ends on some other residue instead of the conserved phenylalanine or tryptophan, so this is likely a read error. The limits of the CDR3 on the DNA are not certain, so only TCRdb's listed CDR3 is given. The chain combines TRBV7-9 with TRBJ2-1; the table calls TRBD1, which could not be checked here. The CDR3 region is 10 residues in length, termini included. Germline lookup yields CDR1 SEHNR and CDR2 FQNEAQ (reference sequence). CDR3 residues: CASSLMTGSL.

On this clonotype: The conserved closing phenylalanine or tryptophan is absent in this CDR3, likely reflecting a read error. Because the CDR3's place on the DNA is in doubt, the DNA is left out and the CDR3 is given as listed by TCRdb. The rearrangement joins TRBV7-6 to TRBJ2-6. The length of the CDR3 is 9 amino acids, counting both ends. From germline, CDR1 is SGHVS and CDR2 FNYEAQ. CDR3 loop: CASSTTGTS.

This clonotype came up many times. The chain has TRBV27 and TRBJ1-1, with unresolved D. There are 12 residues in the CDR3. Germline assignment: CDR1 MNHEY and CDR2 SMNVEV (reference sequence). Trimming stripped 3 bases from V and 7 bases from J, with 9 bases between. The CDR3, as DNA: TGTGCCAGCAGTTTGGTAGGCCGTGAAGCTTTCTTT. Translation gives CASSLVGREAFF.

The chain joins TRBV2 to TRBJ1-1, with 9 bases aligning to TRBD1. Trimming took 5 bases from V and 1 from J; bases not matched to a gene: 8. CDR1 is SNHLY, CDR2 FYNNEI, per germline. The CDR3 is 16 amino acids. The CDR3 loop reads CASSLQGALRNTEAFF. The CDR3 DNA reads as TGTGCCAGCAGTCTACAGGGGGCGCTCAGGAACACTGAAGCTTTCTTT.

The chain links TRBV7-9 to TRBJ1-1; no firm D call. The CDR3 loop spans 18 amino acids. V was cut by 6 bases and J by 0 bases, with 23 bases left in between. Germline V CDR1 and CDR2: SEHNR, FQNEAQ (reference sequence). The DNA for the CDR3 is TGTGCCAGCAGTCATACCATTTTAAAACGCATAATGAACACTGAAGCTTTCTTT. It yields the protein CASSHTILKRIMNTEAFF.

The V and J genes are TRBV27 and TRBJ1-1; D call uncertain. Germline CDR1 reads MNHEY; CDR2 reads SMNVEV (reference sequence). The CDR3 runs to 15 residues. Trimming removed 0 bases from V and 6 bases from J, with 14 bases in between. The CDR3 DNA sequence: TGTGCCAGCAGTTTATCTTTAAGGGAGCGGGCTGAAGCTTTCTTT. This encodes CASSLSLRERAEAFF.

In its sample, this clonotype was seen many times. This sequence joins TRBV19 and TRBJ2-1, with TRBD1 identical over 9 bases. Germline trimming cut 10 bases from V and 10 bases from J; bases unmatched to any gene: 8. The CDR3 consists of 12 residues. In germline, CDR1 is LNHDA, CDR2 SQIVND (reference sequence). The chain's CDR3 is CATQGTGSEQFF. CDR3 sequence (DNA): TGTGCCACCCAAGGGACAGGGAGCGAGCAGTTCTTC.

The genes are TRBV27 and TRBJ2-7; maybe TRBD1 (6 bases). The CDR3 sequence is 14 residues long. V lost 4 bases, J lost 3 bases, and 13 bases lay in between. CDR1 is MNHEY, CDR2 SMNVEV, per germline (reference sequence). In DNA, the CDR3 is TGTGCCAGCAGTTCAAACAGGGTAGGCTACGAGCAGTACTTC. As protein: CASSSNRVGYEQYF.

The V and J genes are TRBV7-3 and TRBJ1-6; no firm D call. From germline, CDR1 is SGHTA and CDR2 FQGTGA. The CDR3 covers 15 residues. Trimming removed 4 bases at V and 9 bases at J, with 16 bases between. The CDR3 protein is CASSSDNQGTSPLHF. Written as DNA, the CDR3 is TGTGCCAGCAGCTCCGACAACCAAGGTACTTCACCCCTCCACTTT.

The chain combines TRBV20-1 with TRBJ2-7, with TRBD2 matching 11 bases. The CDR3 contains 16 residues. The J segment lost 2 bases and the V segment lost 0 bases, leaving 6 bases of the junction unmatched. Germline CDR1 and CDR2: DFQATT and SNEGSKA (reference sequence). DNA for the CDR3: TGCAGTGCTAGAGAAGTGACTAGCGGGGTCGCCTACGAGCAGTACTTC. Its translation is CSAREVTSGVAYEQYF.

The chain is built from TRBV10-3 and TRBJ1-2; D is undetermined. CDR1 and CDR2 (germline): ENHRY, SYGVKD. This CDR3 is 13 amino acids long. V was pared by 6 bases and J by 4 bases, with 12 bases between. CDR3 sequence: CAIRGDGLYGYTF. CDR3 in DNA: TGTGCCATCAGGGGCGACGGTCTCTATGGCTACACCTTC.

With respect to this clonotype: A much larger clone is a single base away; this may be a read error. Because it lacks the conserved phenylalanine or tryptophan at the end, this CDR3 is likely a read error. The CDR3 DNA is TGTGCCAGTAGTAGAGGACCTCCCCTCGGGAATGAGCAGTTCTTA. Protein product: CASSRGPPLGNEQFL. The chain combines TRBV19 with TRBJ2-1; no firm D call. There are 15 residues in the CDR3. Trimming took 4 bases from V and 7 from J, leaving 17 bases between them. The germline V gene encodes CDR1 LNHDA and CDR2 SQIVND (reference sequence).

Note on this clonotype: No conserved phenylalanine or tryptophan ends this CDR3, so it is likely a read error. It is unclear where the CDR3 begins or ends on the DNA, so no DNA is shown, and the CDR3 is as TCRdb lists it. This chain links TRBV7-9 with TRBJ2-6; the D segment call TRBD2 is taken from the table without a DNA check. Counting both end residues, the CDR3 totals 12 amino acids. In germline, CDR1 is SEHNR, CDR2 FQNEAQ (reference sequence). The CDR3 sequence: CASSQTSGRTNT.

This clonotype was recorded many times. The chain joins TRBV4-2 to TRBJ2-1; D possibly corresponds to TRBD2 (7 bases). V was clipped by 0 bases and J by 5 bases, with 11 bases between them. Germline V gene data show CDR1 as LGHNA and CDR2 as YNFKEQ. This CDR3 has 15 amino acids. The CDR3 DNA follows: TGTGCCAGCAGCCAAGAGGAGGGGGGGCACAATGAGCAGTTCTTC. Translated, it gives CASSQEEGGHNEQFF.

CDR3 in amino acids: CAIREQGMMTGELFF. In nucleotides, the CDR3 is TGTGCCATCAGGGAACAGGGAATGATGACCGGGGAGCTGTTTTTT. The V and J genes are TRBV10-3 and TRBJ2-2; weak D call: TRBD1 (6 bases). CDR3 size: 15 residues. The V gene's germline CDR1 is ENHRY and CDR2 SYGVKD. Trimming removed 6 bases at V and 5 bases at J, with 16 bases between.

The chain employs TRBV7-2 and TRBJ1-6; no definite D call. V was pared by 4 bases and J by 7 bases, with 11 bases between. This CDR3 has 14 amino acids. Germline assignment: CDR1 SGHTA and CDR2 FQGNSA. CDR3 nucleotide sequence: TGTGCCAGCAGCTGGGCCAGGCTGAATTCACCCCTCCACTTT. Amino acid sequence: CASSWARLNSPLHF. Full variable domain (outside the CDR3, taken from reference TRBV7-2 and TRBJ1-6): GAGVSQSPSNKVTEKGKDVELRCDPISGHTALYWYRQSLGQGLEFLIYFQGNSAPDKSGLPSDRFSAERTGGSVSTLTIQRTQQEDSAVYLCASSWARLNSPLHFGNGTRLTVT.